What follows are 3 T cell receptor beta chains derived from one specimen sequenced in a study of shared clonotypes between healthy human individuals. It was CD45RO-negative cells, positively selected for CCR7, that made up naive CD8 cells, with terminally differentiated effector memory CD45RA+ cells excluded. Measured with immunoSEQ multiplex PCR; TCRdb has only the in-frame clones, and not every one. The sample contains millions of clones, about 95% of which appear only once. Sequencing used naive CD8+ T cells sorted from blood. The receptors come from a man aged 18 to 30 in good health.

This chain uses TRBV5-6 with TRBJ2-2; the D gene could be TRBD1 or TRBD2 (7 bases each). V gave up 0 bases and J gave up 5 bases, with 14 bases separating them. CDR3 size: 16 residues. CDR1 and CDR2 (germline): SGHDT, YYEEEE. CDR3 sequence: CASSLGNRGGTGELFF. The CDR3 nucleotides are TGTGCCAGCAGCTTGGGGAACAGGGGAGGGACCGGGGAGCTGTTTTTT.

This clone was counted only a few times. This CDR3 is also generated by other DNA sequences in the sample. The CDR3 region has the DNA TGTGCCAGCAGTTACGGCGGGGGGAATGAGCAGTTCTTC. Protein sequence: CASSYGGGNEQFF. The chain uses TRBV6-5 and TRBJ2-1, with 8 bases identical to TRBD2. V lost 2 bases to trimming and J lost 7 bases; unmatched junction nucleotides: 1. Germline V gives CDR1 MNHEY, CDR2 SVGAGI. The CDR3 loop spans 13 amino acids.

This clone has just one count. The chain links TRBV12-5 to TRBJ1-5, with D tentatively TRBD1 (5 bases). CDR3 size: 13 residues. Germline loops: CDR1 LGHNT, CDR2 FRNRAP. Between the trimmed V and J ends, which lost 7 bases and 7 bases, there was a span of 14 bases. CDR3 DNA sequence: TGTGCTAGTGCCACTTCCACAGGCCAGCCCCAGCATTTT. As protein: CASATSTGQPQHF.